This T cell receptor beta chain came from a study of T cells after posttransplantation cyclophosphamide. This clone was seen just once. Its antigen is not identified. Profiled with immunoSEQ multiplex PCR; TCRdb holds only in-frame clones, not every one. The sample includes 15,000 to 20,000 clones, 92% of them seen just once. Overall study results and limits: Recipient CMV seropositivity and CMV reactivation strongly tracked TRB clonality. Blood and skin or GI T cell repertoires showed limited TRB overlap. Later blood repertoires were often dominated by clones from the donor CD8+ memory compartment.

Trimming removed 5 bases from V and 2 bases from J; junction bases left unmatched: 6. Germline assignment: CDR1 SGHKS and CDR2 YYEKEE (reference sequence). The CDR3 runs 16 residues. Cyclophosphamide on days +3 and +4 followed busulfan-fludarabine conditioning and a marrow graft. Here the sequenced sample was CD4+ T cells sorted from blood, taken after allogeneic stem cell transplant with posttransplant cyclophosphamide. This sequence was found in a male patient between 55 and 70 years old who received an allogeneic stem cell transplant from a related donor and was CMV-positive. The T cells may partly be graft donor cells. The rearrangement links TRBV5-5 to TRBJ1-5; 11 bases agree with TRBD1. In DNA, the CDR3 is TGTGCCAGCAGTTTAGGACAGGGGGCAGGCAATCAGCCCCAGCATTTT. It translates to CASSLGQGAGNQPQHF.